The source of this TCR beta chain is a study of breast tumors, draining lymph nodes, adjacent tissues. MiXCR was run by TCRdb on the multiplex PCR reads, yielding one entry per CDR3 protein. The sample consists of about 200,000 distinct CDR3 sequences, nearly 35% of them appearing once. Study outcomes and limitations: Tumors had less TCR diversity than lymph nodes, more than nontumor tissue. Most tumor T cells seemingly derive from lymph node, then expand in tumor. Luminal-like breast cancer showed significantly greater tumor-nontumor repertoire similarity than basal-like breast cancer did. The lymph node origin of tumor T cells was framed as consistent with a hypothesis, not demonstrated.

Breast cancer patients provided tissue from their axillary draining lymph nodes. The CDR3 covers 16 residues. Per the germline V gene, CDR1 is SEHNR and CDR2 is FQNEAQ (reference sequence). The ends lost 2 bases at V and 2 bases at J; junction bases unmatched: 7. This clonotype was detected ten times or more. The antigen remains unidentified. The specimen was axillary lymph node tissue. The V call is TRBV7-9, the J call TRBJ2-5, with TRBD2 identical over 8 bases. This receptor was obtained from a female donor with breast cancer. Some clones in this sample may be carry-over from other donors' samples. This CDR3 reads CASSLSGGRKQETQYF. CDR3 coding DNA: TGTGCCAGCAGCTTAAGCGGCGGGAGGAAGCAAGAGACCCAGTACTTC.